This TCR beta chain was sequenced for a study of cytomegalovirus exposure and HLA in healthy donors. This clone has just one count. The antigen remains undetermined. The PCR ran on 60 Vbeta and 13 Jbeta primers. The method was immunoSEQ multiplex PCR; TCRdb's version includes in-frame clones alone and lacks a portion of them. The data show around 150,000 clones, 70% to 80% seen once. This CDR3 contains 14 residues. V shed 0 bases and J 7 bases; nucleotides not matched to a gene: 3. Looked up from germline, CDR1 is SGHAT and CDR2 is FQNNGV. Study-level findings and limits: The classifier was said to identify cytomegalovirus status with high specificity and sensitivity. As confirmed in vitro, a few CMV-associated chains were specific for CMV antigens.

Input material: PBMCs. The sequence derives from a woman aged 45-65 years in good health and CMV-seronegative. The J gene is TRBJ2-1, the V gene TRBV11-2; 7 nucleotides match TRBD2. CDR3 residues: CASSLEVSGNEQFF. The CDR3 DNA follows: TGTGCCAGCAGCTTAGAAGTTAGCGGGAATGAGCAGTTCTTC. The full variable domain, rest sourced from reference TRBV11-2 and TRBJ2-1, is EAGVAQSPRYKIIEKRQSVAFWCNPISGHATLYWYQQILGQGPKLLIQFQNNGVVDDSQLPKDRFSAERLKGVDSTLKIQPAKLEDSAVYLCASSLEVSGNEQFFGPGTRLTVL.